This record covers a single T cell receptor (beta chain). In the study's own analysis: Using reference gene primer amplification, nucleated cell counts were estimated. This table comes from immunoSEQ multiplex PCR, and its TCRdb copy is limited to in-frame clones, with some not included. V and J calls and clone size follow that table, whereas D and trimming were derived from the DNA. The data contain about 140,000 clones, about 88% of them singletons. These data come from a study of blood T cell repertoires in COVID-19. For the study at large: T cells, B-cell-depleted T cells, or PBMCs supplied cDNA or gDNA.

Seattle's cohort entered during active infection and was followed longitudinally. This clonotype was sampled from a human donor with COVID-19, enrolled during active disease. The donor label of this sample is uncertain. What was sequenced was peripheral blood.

Here the CDR3 DNA reads TGTGCCAGTAGTATAGGGGAGGACAACGTGGACACTGAAGCTTTCTTT. Amino acid sequence: CASSIGEDNVDTEAFF. The genes are TRBV19 and TRBJ1-1; tentatively, D is TRBD1 (5 bases). Germline values: CDR1 LNHDA, CDR2 SQIVND (reference sequence). V dropped 1 base and J dropped 3 bases, with 15 bases sitting between them. The CDR3 is 16 amino acids.